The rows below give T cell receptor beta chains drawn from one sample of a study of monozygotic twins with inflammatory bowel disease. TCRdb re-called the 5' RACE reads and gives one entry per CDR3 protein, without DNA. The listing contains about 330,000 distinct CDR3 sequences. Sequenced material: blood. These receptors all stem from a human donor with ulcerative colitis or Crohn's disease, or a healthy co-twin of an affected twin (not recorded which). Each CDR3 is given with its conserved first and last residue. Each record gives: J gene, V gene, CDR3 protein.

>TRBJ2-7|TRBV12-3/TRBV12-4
CASSLASSVYEQYF
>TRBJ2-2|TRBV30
CAWTAGPYTGELFF
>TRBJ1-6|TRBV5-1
CASSQSGAESPLHF
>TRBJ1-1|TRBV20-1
CSAAKAGTEGAFF
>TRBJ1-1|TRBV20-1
CSARIGKGEAFF
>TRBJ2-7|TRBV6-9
CASRKVYEQYF
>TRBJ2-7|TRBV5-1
CASSYNRNEYEQYF
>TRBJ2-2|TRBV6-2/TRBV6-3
CASRPVGGPNTGELFF
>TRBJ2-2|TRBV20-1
CSARDSYRGVTGELFF
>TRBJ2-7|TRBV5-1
CASSVPGQGFYEQYF
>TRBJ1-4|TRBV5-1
CATRTGPTSGEKLFF
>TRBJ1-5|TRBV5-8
CASSLGQGPSNQPQHF
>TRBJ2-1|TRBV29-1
CSVVRVPARDIGNEQFF
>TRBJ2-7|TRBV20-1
CSAKGTTSGHYEQYF
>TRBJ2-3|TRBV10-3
CAISDALSPTDTQYF
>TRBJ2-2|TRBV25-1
CASSEMGPGELFF
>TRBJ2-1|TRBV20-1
CSAREGFAGNEQFF
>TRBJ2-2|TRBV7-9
CASSPQQGFAGELFF
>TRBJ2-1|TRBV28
CASSQDGLAGTNEQFF
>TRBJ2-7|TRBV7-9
CASRPLKPYEQYF
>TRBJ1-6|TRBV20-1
CSARDGGQGDNSPLHF
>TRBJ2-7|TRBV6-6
CATSSQDSYEQYF
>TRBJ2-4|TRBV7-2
CASSGYGEANIQYF
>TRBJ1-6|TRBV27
CASSLGQGASPLHF
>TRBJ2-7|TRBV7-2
CASSLAGSLYEQYF
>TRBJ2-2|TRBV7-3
CASSPGDLPGELFF
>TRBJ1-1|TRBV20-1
CSAPFLHPNTEAFF
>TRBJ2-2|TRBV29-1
CSVDGAGHTGELFF